This entry lists 25 T cell receptor beta chains sequenced from one sample in a study of blood T cell repertoires in COVID-19. Repertoires were generated with immunoSEQ multiplex PCR, while TCRdb's copy carries only in-frame clones and drops some. Of 160,000 or so clones listed, 70% to 90% are singletons. Sequenced: peripheral blood. These TCRs come from a man aged 60 to 75 with acute or convalescent COVID-19.

V usage is TRBV25-1 and J usage is TRBJ1-1, with a possible D match to TRBD1 (5 bases). Germline lookup yields CDR1 MGHDK and CDR2 SYGVNS. CDR3 length: 14 residues. V was clipped by 5 bases and J by 4 bases, with 14 bases between them. CDR3 sequence: CASSPTGGGTEAFF. In nucleotides, the CDR3 is TGTGCCAGCAGTCCCACCGGGGGGGGCACTGAAGCTTTCTTT.

CDR3 nucleotides: TGTGCCAGTAGTATAGAGGACAGGAGGGGGGTTAGACCCCAGCATTTT. Encoded protein: CASSIEDRRGVRPQHF. The V call is TRBV19, the J call TRBJ1-5, with TRBD1 identical over 7 bases. V shed 0 bases and J 10 bases; nucleotides not matched to a gene: 12. CDR1 LNHDA and CDR2 SQIVND come from the germline V gene (reference sequence). This CDR3 has 16 amino acids.

The rearrangement uses TRBV5-4 and TRBJ2-6; 7 positions match TRBD1. Germline V lookup: CDR1 SGHNT, CDR2 YYREEE (reference sequence). V lost 4 bases to trimming and J lost 0 bases; unmatched junction nucleotides: 16. The CDR3 covers 20 residues. DNA for the CDR3: TGTGCCAGCAGCCGAGGGACAGCAATAACTTCATACTCTGGGGCCAACGTCCTGACTTTC. This gives the protein CASSRGTAITSYSGANVLTF.

The CDR3 coding sequence is TGTGCCAGCAGTCATCGACAGGGGATGGGATGCGACGAGCAGTACTTC. Its protein product is CASSHRQGMGCDEQYF. The J gene is TRBJ2-7, the V gene TRBV7-7; 8 nucleotides match TRBD1. The V gene end was trimmed by 6 bases and the J gene end by 5 bases; junction bases not matched to a gene: 15. Per the germline V gene, CDR1 is SSHAT and CDR2 is FNYEAQ (reference sequence). This CDR3 comprises 16 residues.

V and J are TRBV11-1 and TRBJ1-4; 10 positions match TRBD1. The germline V gene encodes CDR1 SGHAT and CDR2 FQDESV (reference sequence). The CDR3 covers 15 residues. Trimming at V came to 5 bases and at J to 5 bases, leaving 5 bases not matched to a gene. This CDR3 reads CASSPGTGDNEKLFF. CDR3 sequence (DNA): TGTGCCAGCAGCCCCGGGACAGGGGACAATGAAAAACTGTTTTTT.

V usage is TRBV7-9 and J usage is TRBJ2-7; TRBD1 matches 10 bases. V lost 5 bases and J lost 4; bases outside the gene matches: 5. This CDR3 region has 14 residues. Looked up from germline, CDR1 is SEHNR and CDR2 is FQNEAQ (reference sequence). In DNA, the CDR3 is TGTGCCAGCAGCCCCCGGGACAGGGGTTACGAGCAGTACTTC. Protein sequence: CASSPRDRGYEQYF. Based on the CDR3 plus reference TRBV7-9 and TRBJ2-7, the full variable domain is DTGVSQNPRHKITKRGQNVTFRCDPISEHNRLYWYRQTLGQGPEFLTYFQNEAQLEKSRLLSDRFSAERPKGSFSTLEIQRTEQGDSAMYLCASSPRDRGYEQYFGPGTRLTVT.

In this sample, this clone turned up once. The chain is built from TRBV18 and TRBJ2-1; tentatively, D is TRBD2 (6 bases). The CDR3 sequence is 15 residues long. The germline V gene encodes CDR1 KGHSH and CDR2 LQKENI. V lost 3 bases to trimming and J lost 4 bases, with 13 bases between them. CDR3 coding DNA: TGTGCCAGCTCACCGGGGCGGGGCGAATACAATGAGCAGTTCTTC. Translating gives CASSPGRGEYNEQFF.

The chain couples TRBV6-6 to TRBJ2-5, with 8 nucleotides matching TRBD2. The CDR3 is made up of 13 amino acids. The ends lost 10 bases at V and 7 bases at J; junction bases unmatched: 11. Germline V gene data show CDR1 as MNHNY and CDR2 as SVGAGI (reference sequence). The CDR3 DNA reads as TGTGCCACGGGGGGGCCTGGGATACGGACCCAGTACTTC. Encoded protein: CATGGPGIRTQYF.

The chain employs TRBV11-2 and TRBJ1-5; D is undetermined. Trimming stripped 0 bases from V and 9 bases from J, with 9 bases between. This CDR3 has 13 residues. Germline V gene data show CDR1 as SGHAT and CDR2 as FQNNGV. The CDR3 DNA is TGTGCCAGCAGCTTAGATCCCCGAGGGCCCCAGCATTTT. Translating it yields CASSLDPRGPQHF.

The chain carries TRBV5-4 and TRBJ2-7; tentatively, D is TRBD2 (6 bases). Germline V lookup: CDR1 SGHNT, CDR2 YYREEE (reference sequence). This CDR3 region has 13 residues. The V gene lost 3 bases and the J gene lost 6 bases, with 13 bases spanning the gap. The CDR3 loop reads CASSWGVTGEQYF. Here the CDR3 DNA reads TGTGCCAGCAGCTGGGGGGTAACTGGCGAGCAGTACTTC. Filled out from reference TRBV5-4 and TRBJ2-7, the complete variable domain reads ETGVTQSPTHLIKTRGQQVTLRCSSQSGHNTVSWYQQALGQGPQFIFQYYREEENGRGNFPPRFSGLQFPNYSSELNVNALELDDSALYLCASSWGVTGEQYFGPGTRLTVT.

The gene calls are TRBV19 and TRBJ1-5; tentatively, D is TRBD1 (5 bases). Trimming stripped 6 bases from V and 8 bases from J, with 17 bases between. The CDR3 is 14 residues long. CDR1 and CDR2 (germline): LNHDA, SQIVND (reference sequence). The CDR3 region has the DNA TGTGCCAGTAGCCTTGGGGGAAGGAGGGAGCCCCAGCATTTT. This codes for CASSLGGRREPQHF.

This sequence joins TRBV7-8 and TRBJ1-2; D is possibly TRBD1 (6 bases). V gave up 4 bases and J gave up 4 bases, with 19 bases separating them. The CDR3 loop spans 16 amino acids. Germline V lookup: CDR1 SGHVS, CDR2 FQNEAQ. This CDR3 reads CASSSTGAGVTYGYTF. CDR3 DNA: TGTGCCAGCAGCTCAACCGGGGCAGGGGTTACCTATGGCTACACCTTC.

CDR3 DNA sequence: TGCGCCAGCAGTCAAGTACCGTACCGGGTCCCAAAAGGTAGAGACTATGGCTACACCTTC. Its translation: CASSQVPYRVPKGRDYGYTF. This sequence joins TRBV23-1 and TRBJ1-2, with unresolved D. TRBV23-1 is an ORF for which the function is uncertain. The CDR3 is made up of 20 amino acids. The germline V and J ends were trimmed by 2 bases and 3 bases, with 28 bases remaining between them.

This chain links TRBV5-1 with TRBJ2-1; 8 bases are a match to TRBD1. Germline loops: CDR1 SGHRS, CDR2 YFSETQ. Losses at the gene ends were 4 bases for V and 5 bases for J; bases not matched to a gene: 8. CDR3 length: 15 amino acids. As DNA, the CDR3 is TGCGCCAGCAGCGGGGGGCAGGGGGCCCACAATGAGCAGTTCTTC. This codes for CASSGGQGAHNEQFF.

V usage is TRBV7-8 and J usage is TRBJ1-1; 10 bases fit TRBD1. CDR1 is SGHVS and CDR2 is FQNEAQ in the germline V gene. The J segment lost 5 bases and the V segment lost 6 bases, leaving 9 bases of the junction unmatched. This CDR3 is built from 15 residues. The CDR3 sequence: CASSPTGQGLTEAFF. CDR3 DNA: TGTGCCAGCAGTCCGACGGGACAGGGGCTTACTGAAGCTTTCTTT.

This clone was seen just once. V gene TRBV18 combines with J gene TRBJ2-1, with D possibly matching TRBD1 (5 bases). Germline assignment: CDR1 KGHSH and CDR2 LQKENI. Deletions cut 2 bases from V and 6 bases from J, with 14 bases between. This CDR3 has 15 residues. The DNA of the CDR3 is TGTGCCAGCTCACCATACTCCGACAGCCTCAATGAGCAGTTCTTC. The encoded protein is CASSPYSDSLNEQFF.

This sequence joins TRBV19 and TRBJ2-3; TRBD2 matches at 9 bases. The CDR3 is 17 residues long. Germline V gives CDR1 LNHDA, CDR2 SQIVND (reference sequence). V was clipped by 0 bases and J by 8 bases; unmatched bases: 12. Here the CDR3 DNA reads TGTGCCAGTAGTATAGATTCGACTAGCGGTTCTGTGGGTACGCAGTATTTT. Its translation: CASSIDSTSGSVGTQYF.

The rearrangement uses TRBV6-5 and TRBJ1-1; no firm D call. Trimming took off 6 bases at V and 3 bases at J, with 11 bases between the two ends. The CDR3 loop spans 13 amino acids. Germline-derived CDR1 and CDR2 are MNHEY and SVGAGI. CDR3 residues: CASRNSYYTEAFF. Written as DNA, the CDR3 is TGTGCCAGCAGGAACAGCTACTACACTGAAGCTTTCTTT.

The chain joins TRBV18 to TRBJ2-1, with TRBD2 matching over 16 bases. The CDR3 length is 19 residues. Germline-derived CDR1 and CDR2 are KGHSH and LQKENI. V shed 5 bases and J 7 bases; nucleotides not matched to a gene: 14. CDR3 sequence reads: CASSGPGTSGGDVTNEQFF. The CDR3 coding sequence is TGTGCCAGCTCAGGGCCCGGGACTAGCGGGGGGGACGTGACGAATGAGCAGTTCTTC.

J is TRBJ2-5 and V is TRBV30; tentatively, D is TRBD1 (6 bases). This CDR3 contains 15 residues. Germline loops: CDR1 GTSNPN, CDR2 SVGIG (reference sequence). V lost 5 bases to trimming and J lost 2 bases, with 18 bases between them. The CDR3 DNA reads TGTGCCTGGCGACAGGTTACTGACAGACAAGAGACCCAGTACTTC. This sequence encodes CAWRQVTDRQETQYF.

This sequence joins TRBV18 and TRBJ2-1; unclear D gene. CDR1 is KGHSH, CDR2 LQKENI, per germline. The CDR3 is 15 amino acids. V gave up 3 bases and J gave up 0 bases, with 9 bases separating them. CDR3: CASSPPGSSYNEQFF. DNA of the CDR3: TGTGCCAGCTCACCGCCGGGTAGCTCCTACAATGAGCAGTTCTTC.

This chain joins TRBV2 and TRBJ1-4, with a weak D call TRBD1 (5 bases). The CDR3 covers 13 residues. CDR1 is SNHLY, CDR2 FYNNEI, per germline. Between the trimmed V and J ends, which lost 5 bases and 8 bases, there was a span of 12 bases. In nucleotides, the CDR3 is TGTGCCAGCAGTTTCGGGGGTCGGGAAAAACTGTTTTTT. The encoded protein is CASSFGGREKLFF.

This clone was observed a handful of times. This chain joins TRBV3-1 (or the pseudogene TRBV3-2) and TRBJ2-1; D is perhaps TRBD2 (5 bases). The germline V gene encodes CDR1 LGHDT and CDR2 YNNKEL (reference sequence). This CDR3 has 15 amino acids. Deletions cut 1 base from V and 4 bases from J, with 11 bases between. CDR3 bases: TGTGCCAGCAGCCAAGGACGGGGTCAGTACAATGAGCAGTTCTTC. This translates into CASSQGRGQYNEQFF.

The chain combines TRBV14 with TRBJ1-2, with 7 bases that match TRBD1. Unmatched junction bases numbered 7, after V lost 1 base and J lost 2 bases. Germline lookup yields CDR1 SGHDN and CDR2 FVKESK. This CDR3 region has 16 residues. The CDR3 DNA sequence: TGTGCCAGCAGCCAAGGAAGAGAGGGGGCAAACTATGGCTACACCTTC. Its protein is CASSQGREGANYGYTF. Based on the CDR3 plus reference TRBV14 and TRBJ1-2, the full variable domain is EAGVTQFPSHSVIEKGQTVTLRCDPISGHDNLYWYRRVMGKEIKFLLHFVKESKQDESGMPNNRFLAERTGGTYSTLKVQPAELEDSGVYFCASSQGREGANYGYTFGSGTRLTVV.

The gene calls are TRBV6-5 and TRBJ1-1; D is undetermined. Per germline, CDR1 MNHEY and CDR2 SVGAGI. The CDR3 is 12 residues long. The germline V and J ends were trimmed by 0 bases and 8 bases, with 7 bases remaining between them. CDR3 bases: TGTGCCAGCAGTTACTCAGGGAGGGAAGCTTTCTTT. It yields the protein CASSYSGREAFF.